Following are 14 T cell receptor beta chains from one sample sequenced in a study of blood T cell repertoires in COVID-19. This table comes from immunoSEQ multiplex PCR, and its TCRdb copy is limited to in-frame clones, with some not included. This sample has 35,000 to 50,000 clones, with around 82% found just once. The material sequenced was peripheral blood. The receptor set was obtained from a human donor in a cohort sampled during active COVID-19.

J is TRBJ2-3 and V is TRBV5-1; D may be TRBD2 (7 bases). The ends were cut back, 0 bases at V and 5 bases at J, with 13 bases in the middle. CDR3 length equals 15 residues. In germline, CDR1 is SGHRS, CDR2 YFSETQ. CDR3 protein: CASSLAGGPVDTQYF. Here the CDR3 DNA reads TGCGCCAGCAGCTTGGCCGGGGGGCCGGTAGATACGCAGTATTTT.

This chain joins TRBV5-4 and TRBJ2-3; TRBD2 is a possible D gene (6 bases). The germline CDR1 and CDR2 sequences are SGHNT and YYREEE (reference sequence). Deletions cut 6 bases from V and 1 base from J, with 12 bases between. The CDR3 length is 14 residues. CDR3 nucleotide sequence: TGTGCCAGCACCGGCGGGGTGCGCACAGATACGCAGTATTTT. Its translation is CASTGGVRTDTQYF.

The chain links TRBV11-3 to TRBJ2-5; D perhaps matches TRBD2 (5 bases). This CDR3 region has 14 residues. Germline CDR1 is SGHNT and CDR2 is YENEEA. Trimming left V 5 bases short and J 3 bases short, with 13 bases between. The CDR3 nucleotides read TGTGCCAGCAGCCAGAGCCGGGGAGAAGAGACCCAGTACTTC. Translating gives CASSQSRGEETQYF.

The chain has TRBV9 and TRBJ2-1, with unresolved D. V was pared by 0 bases and J by 7 bases, with 11 bases between. The CDR3 runs to 14 residues. Germline loops: CDR1 SGDLS, CDR2 YYNGEE. This CDR3 reads CASSVGESRNEQFF. DNA for the CDR3: TGTGCCAGCAGCGTAGGCGAGAGCCGGAATGAGCAGTTCTTC. The full variable domain, with the rest looked up from reference TRBV9 and TRBJ2-1, is DSGVTQTPKHLITATGQRVTLRCSPRSGDLSVYWYQQSLDQGLQFLIQYYNGEERAKGNILERFSAQQFPDLHSELNLSSLELGDSALYFCASSVGESRNEQFFGPGTRLTVL.

This rearrangement joins TRBV2 to TRBJ2-7; no firm D call. The CDR3 covers 13 residues. V was trimmed by 0 bases and J by 6 bases, leaving 9 bases between them. The V gene's germline CDR1 is SNHLY and CDR2 FYNNEI. Here the CDR3 DNA reads TGTGCCAGCAGTGAAGCTTTGTCGGGCGAGCAGTACTTC. Its translation is CASSEALSGEQYF.

This clone was recorded only once. This rearrangement joins TRBV6-5 to TRBJ2-7; weak D call: TRBD1 (6 bases). This CDR3 comprises 15 residues. The V gene's germline CDR1 is MNHEY and CDR2 SVGAGI. Trimming shortened V by 0 bases and J by 1 base, and 10 bases separated the two germline ends. The chain's CDR3 is CASSYSVGGSYEQYF. The CDR3 region has the DNA TGTGCCAGCAGTTACTCGGTAGGGGGATCCTACGAGCAGTACTTC.

The V call is TRBV3-1 (or the pseudogene TRBV3-2), the J call TRBJ2-1; D is unresolved. The CDR3 consists of 13 residues. Germline CDR1 reads LGHDT; CDR2 reads YNNKEL (reference sequence). The V end was cut by 4 bases, the J end by 5 bases, with 9 bases between. The CDR3 here is CASSLPPDNEQFF. The CDR3 DNA reads TGTGCCAGCAGCCTACCCCCGGACAATGAGCAGTTCTTC.

The J gene is TRBJ2-1, the V gene TRBV18; TRBD2 might be the D (6 bases). Germline loops: CDR1 KGHSH, CDR2 LQKENI. The CDR3 has 14 amino acids. V lost 0 bases and J lost 6, with 9 bases in between. CDR3 sequence (DNA): TGTGCCAGCTCACCACCGGGCGGGGCCAATGAGCAGTTCTTC. It yields the protein CASSPPGGANEQFF.

This clone was detected only once. The chain recombines TRBV10-1 with TRBJ2-1, with 8 nucleotides matching TRBD2. V trimming: 3 bases; J trimming: 3 bases; junction bases outside the gene matches: 7. There are 16 residues in the CDR3. Per germline, CDR1 WNHNN and CDR2 SYGVQD (reference sequence). The CDR3 nucleotides read TGCGCCAGCAGTGACGGGGCGGGGGGCCTCTACAATGAGCAGTTCTTC. This sequence encodes CASSDGAGGLYNEQFF.

This chain uses TRBV28 with TRBJ2-7; D is perhaps TRBD2 (6 bases). Germline CDR1 and CDR2: MDHEN and SYDVKM. This CDR3 region has 16 residues. V was pared by 5 bases and J by 4 bases, with 21 bases between. CDR3 sequence: CASSGWGLTRPYEQYF. CDR3 DNA: TGTGCCAGCAGTGGATGGGGACTCACCCGACCTTACGAGCAGTACTTC.

Here the CDR3 reads CASSLAGQSNYNEQFF. In nucleotides, the CDR3 is TGTGCCAGCAGCTTGGCGGGACAGAGCAACTACAATGAGCAGTTCTTC. The V gene is TRBV5-4, the J gene TRBJ2-1; 7 positions agree with TRBD1. This CDR3 contains 16 residues. CDR1 and CDR2 from the germline V gene are SGHNT and YYREEE (reference sequence). V was pared by 0 bases and J by 3 bases, with 6 bases of the junction left unmatched.

The chain carries TRBV7-2 and TRBJ1-5; tentative D call: TRBD1 (5 bases). The V end lost 4 bases, the J end lost 3 bases, and 13 bases lay between the germline ends. This CDR3 is 15 amino acids long. Germline V lookup: CDR1 SGHTA, CDR2 FQGNSA. The chain's CDR3 is CASSSQDSYNQPQHF. DNA for the CDR3: TGTGCCAGCAGCTCACAGGATTCTTACAATCAGCCCCAGCATTTT.

CDR3 region: CATSDGAVGYGYTF. Here the CDR3 DNA reads TGTGCCACCAGTGATGGGGCAGTGGGCTATGGCTACACCTTC. V is TRBV24-1 and J is TRBJ1-2; maybe TRBD1 (5 bases). The germline gives CDR1 KGHDR, CDR2 SFDVKD. The CDR3 extends over 14 amino acids. V was pared by 3 bases and J by 4 bases, with 11 bases between.

V and J are TRBV6-6 and TRBJ2-7; TRBD1 agrees at 9 bases. CDR1 and CDR2 from the germline V gene are MNHNY and SVGAGI (reference sequence). CDR3 length equals 12 residues. The V and J ends lost 6 bases and 5 bases, in that order; junction bases with no gene match: 2. The chain's CDR3 is CASRWTGDEQYF. The CDR3, as DNA: TGTGCCAGCAGATGGACAGGGGACGAGCAGTACTTC.